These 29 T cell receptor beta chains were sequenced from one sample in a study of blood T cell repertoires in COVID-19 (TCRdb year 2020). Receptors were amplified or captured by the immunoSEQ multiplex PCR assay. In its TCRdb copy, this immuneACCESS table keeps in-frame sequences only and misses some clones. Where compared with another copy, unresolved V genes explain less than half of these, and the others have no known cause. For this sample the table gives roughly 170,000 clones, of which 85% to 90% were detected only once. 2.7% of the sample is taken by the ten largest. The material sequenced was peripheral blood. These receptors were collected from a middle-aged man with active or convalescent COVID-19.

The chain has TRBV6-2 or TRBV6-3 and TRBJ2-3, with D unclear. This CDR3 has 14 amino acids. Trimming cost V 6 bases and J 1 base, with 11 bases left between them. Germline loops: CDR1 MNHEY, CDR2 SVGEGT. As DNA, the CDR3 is TGTGCCAGCAGCTCCGGGTGGGGCACAGATACGCAGTATTTT. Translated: CASSSGWGTDTQYF.

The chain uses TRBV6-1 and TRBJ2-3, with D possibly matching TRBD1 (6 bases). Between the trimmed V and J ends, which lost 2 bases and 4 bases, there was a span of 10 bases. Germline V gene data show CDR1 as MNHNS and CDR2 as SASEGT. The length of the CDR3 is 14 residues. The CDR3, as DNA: TGTGCCAGCAGTGAATACAGGGCGGCAGATACGCAGTATTTT. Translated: CASSEYRAADTQYF.

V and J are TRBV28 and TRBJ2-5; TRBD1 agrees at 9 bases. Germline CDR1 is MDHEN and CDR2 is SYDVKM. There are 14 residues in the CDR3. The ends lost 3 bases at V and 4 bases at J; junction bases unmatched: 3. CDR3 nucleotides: TGTGCCAGCAGTTTTACAGGGGGCGGAGAGACCCAGTACTTC. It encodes CASSFTGGGETQYF.

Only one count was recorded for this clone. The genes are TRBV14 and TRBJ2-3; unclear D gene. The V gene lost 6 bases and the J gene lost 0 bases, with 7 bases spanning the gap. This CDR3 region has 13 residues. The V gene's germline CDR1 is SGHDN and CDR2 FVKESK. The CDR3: CASRPTSTDTQYF. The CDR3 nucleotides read TGTGCCAGCAGACCGACTAGCACAGATACGCAGTATTTT.

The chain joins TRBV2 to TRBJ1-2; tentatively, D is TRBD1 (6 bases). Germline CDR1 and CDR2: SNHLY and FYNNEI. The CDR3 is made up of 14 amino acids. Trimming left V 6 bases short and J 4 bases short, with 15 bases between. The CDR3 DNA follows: TGTGCCAGCAGAGGTCAGGGGTTCGGCTATGGCTACACCTTC. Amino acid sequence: CASRGQGFGYGYTF.

CDR3 residues: CASSFVGLSSYEQYF. CDR3 DNA: TGTGCCAGCAGTTTTGTGGGACTGAGCTCCTACGAGCAGTACTTC. The V and J genes are TRBV27 and TRBJ2-7; the D gene is possibly TRBD2 (6 bases). The germline V and J ends were trimmed by 3 bases and 0 bases, with 12 bases remaining between them. Germline V gene lookup returns CDR1 MNHEY and CDR2 SMNVEV (reference sequence). The CDR3 contains 15 residues.

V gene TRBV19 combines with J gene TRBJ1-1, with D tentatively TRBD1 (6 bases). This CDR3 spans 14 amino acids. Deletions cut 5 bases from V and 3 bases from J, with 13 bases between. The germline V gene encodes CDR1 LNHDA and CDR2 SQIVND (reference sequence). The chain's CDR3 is CASSWGQLDTEAFF. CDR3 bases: TGTGCCAGTAGTTGGGGACAACTGGACACTGAAGCTTTCTTT.

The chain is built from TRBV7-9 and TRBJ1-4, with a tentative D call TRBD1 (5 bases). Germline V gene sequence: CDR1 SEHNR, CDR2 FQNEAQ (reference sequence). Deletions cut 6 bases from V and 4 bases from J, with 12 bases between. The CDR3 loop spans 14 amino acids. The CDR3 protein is CASREDTSNEKLFF. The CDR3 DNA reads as TGTGCCAGCAGAGAGGACACAAGTAATGAAAAACTGTTTTTT.

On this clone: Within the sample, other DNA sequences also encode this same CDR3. The CDR3 DNA is TGCAGTGCTAGTCTCGGAGGGGGGGAGATTGGTGAGCAGTTCTTC. Residues: CSASLGGGEIGEQFF. This chain uses TRBV20-1 with TRBJ2-1; TRBD2 is a possible D gene (7 bases). Germline-derived CDR1 and CDR2 are DFQATT and SNEGSKA (reference sequence). CDR3 length: 15 residues. The V gene lost 3 bases and the J gene lost 9 bases, with 21 bases spanning the gap.

The CDR3 DNA reads as TGTGCCAGTAGTGCCGAGGGCGGTACGAAAAACATTCAGTACTTC. It yields the protein CASSAEGGTKNIQYF. The rearrangement joins TRBV19 to TRBJ2-4; weak D call: TRBD2 (5 bases). Germline values: CDR1 LNHDA, CDR2 SQIVND (reference sequence). The CDR3 totals 15 residues. With 5 bases removed from V and 4 bases from J, the gap between germline ends came to 15 bases.

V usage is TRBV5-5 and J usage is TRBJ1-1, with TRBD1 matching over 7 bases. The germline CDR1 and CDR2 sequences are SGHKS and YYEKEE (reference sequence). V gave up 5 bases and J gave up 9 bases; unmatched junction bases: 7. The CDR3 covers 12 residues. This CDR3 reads CASRPPGQQAFF. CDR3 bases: TGTGCCAGCAGACCGCCGGGACAGCAAGCTTTCTTT. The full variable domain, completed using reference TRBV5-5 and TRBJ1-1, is DAGVTQSPTHLIKTRGQQVTLRCSPISGHKSVSWYQQVLGQGPQFIFQYYEKEERGRGNFPDRFSARQFPNYSSELNVNALLLGDSALYLCASRPPGQQAFFGQGTRLTVV.

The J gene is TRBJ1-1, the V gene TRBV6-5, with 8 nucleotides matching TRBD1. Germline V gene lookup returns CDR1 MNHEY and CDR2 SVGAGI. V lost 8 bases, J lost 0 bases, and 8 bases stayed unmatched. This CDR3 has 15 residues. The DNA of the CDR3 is TGTGCCAGCCCCCTGGGGACAGGAATGAACACTGAAGCTTTCTTT. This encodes CASPLGTGMNTEAFF.

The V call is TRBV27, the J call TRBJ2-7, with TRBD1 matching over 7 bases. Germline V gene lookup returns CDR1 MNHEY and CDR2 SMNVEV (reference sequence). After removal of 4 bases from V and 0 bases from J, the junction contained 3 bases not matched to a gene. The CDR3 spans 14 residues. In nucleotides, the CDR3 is TGTGCCAGCAGTTGGGCAGGGGGCTCCTACGAGCAGTACTTC. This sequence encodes CASSWAGGSYEQYF.

CDR3 bases: TGCGCCAGCAGCCAAGAGAGCAGGGGTAATCAGCCCCAGCATTTT. Translated, it gives CASSQESRGNQPQHF. The chain uses TRBV4-1 and TRBJ1-5, with D maybe TRBD1 (6 bases). V dropped 0 bases and J dropped 4 bases, with 10 bases sitting between them. CDR3 length equals 15 residues. Per the germline V gene, CDR1 is MGHRA and CDR2 is YSYEKL.

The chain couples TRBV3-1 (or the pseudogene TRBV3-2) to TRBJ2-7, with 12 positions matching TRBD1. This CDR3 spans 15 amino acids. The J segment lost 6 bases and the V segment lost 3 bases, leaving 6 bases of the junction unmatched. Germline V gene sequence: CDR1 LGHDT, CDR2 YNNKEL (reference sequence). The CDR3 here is CASSHGDRGRSEQYF. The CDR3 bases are TGTGCCAGCAGCCATGGGGACAGGGGGCGAAGCGAGCAGTACTTC.

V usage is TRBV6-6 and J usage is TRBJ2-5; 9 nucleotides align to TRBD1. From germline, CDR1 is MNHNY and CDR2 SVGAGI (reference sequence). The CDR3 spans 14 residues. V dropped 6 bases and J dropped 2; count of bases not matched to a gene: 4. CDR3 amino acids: CASSPDRGQETQYF. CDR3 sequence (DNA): TGTGCCAGCAGCCCCGACAGGGGGCAAGAGACCCAGTACTTC.

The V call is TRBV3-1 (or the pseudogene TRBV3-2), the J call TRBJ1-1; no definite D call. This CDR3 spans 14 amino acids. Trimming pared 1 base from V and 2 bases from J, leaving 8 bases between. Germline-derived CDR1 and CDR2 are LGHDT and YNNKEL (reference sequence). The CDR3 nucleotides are TGTGCCAGCAGCCAAGTAATGAGTAACACTGAAGCTTTCTTT. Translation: CASSQVMSNTEAFF.

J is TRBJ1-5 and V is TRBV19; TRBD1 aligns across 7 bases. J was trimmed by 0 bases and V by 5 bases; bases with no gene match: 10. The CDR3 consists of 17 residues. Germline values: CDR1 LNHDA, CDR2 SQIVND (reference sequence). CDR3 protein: CASSVPGQHYSNQPQHF. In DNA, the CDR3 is TGTGCCAGTAGTGTCCCGGGACAGCATTATAGCAATCAGCCCCAGCATTTT.

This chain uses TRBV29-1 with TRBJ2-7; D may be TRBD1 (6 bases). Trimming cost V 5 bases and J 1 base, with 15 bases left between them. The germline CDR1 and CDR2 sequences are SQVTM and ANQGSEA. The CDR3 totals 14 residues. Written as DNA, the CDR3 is TGCAGCGTTCCGTTGGACAGTCCGTCCTACGAGCAGTACTTC. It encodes CSVPLDSPSYEQYF.

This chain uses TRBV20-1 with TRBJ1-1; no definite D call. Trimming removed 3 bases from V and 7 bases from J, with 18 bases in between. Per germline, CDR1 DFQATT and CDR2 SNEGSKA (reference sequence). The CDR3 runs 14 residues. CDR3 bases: TGCAGTGCTAGTTCCAGCCTCAAAGCGGGTGAAGCTTTCTTT. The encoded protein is CSASSSLKAGEAFF.

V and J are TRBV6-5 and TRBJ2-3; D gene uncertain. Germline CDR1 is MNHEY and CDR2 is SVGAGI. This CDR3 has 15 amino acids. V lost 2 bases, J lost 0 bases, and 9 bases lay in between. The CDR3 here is CASSYRGLSTDTQYF. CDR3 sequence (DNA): TGTGCCAGCAGTTACAGAGGCCTTAGCACAGATACGCAGTATTTT.

The CDR3 DNA reads TGTGCCAGCAGTGCAAGAGGGACAGGGAACTATGGCTACACCTTC. Protein: CASSARGTGNYGYTF. The V call is TRBV28, the J call TRBJ1-2; 9 bases align to TRBD1. J was trimmed by 2 bases and V by 5 bases; bases with no gene match: 6. This CDR3 region has 15 residues. CDR1 is MDHEN, CDR2 SYDVKM, per germline.

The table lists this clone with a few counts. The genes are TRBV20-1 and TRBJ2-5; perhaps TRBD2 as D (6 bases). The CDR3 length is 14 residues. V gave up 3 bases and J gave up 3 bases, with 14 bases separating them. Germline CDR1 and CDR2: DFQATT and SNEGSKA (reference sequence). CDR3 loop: CSASITGEEETQYF. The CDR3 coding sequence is TGCAGTGCTAGTATAACCGGGGAGGAAGAGACCCAGTACTTC.

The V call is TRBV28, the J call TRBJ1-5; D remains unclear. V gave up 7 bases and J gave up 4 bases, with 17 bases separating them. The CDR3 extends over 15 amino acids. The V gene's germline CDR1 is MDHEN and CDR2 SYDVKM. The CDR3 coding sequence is TGTGCCAGCACCCCGAGAGGAGGAACAAATCAGCCCCAGCATTTT. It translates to CASTPRGGTNQPQHF.

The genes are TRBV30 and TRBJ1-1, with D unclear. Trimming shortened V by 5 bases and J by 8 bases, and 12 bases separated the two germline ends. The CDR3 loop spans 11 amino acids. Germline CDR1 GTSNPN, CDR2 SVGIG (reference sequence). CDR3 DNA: TGTGCCTGGTGGTGGGCAGGCGAAGCTTTCTTT. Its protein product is CAWWWAGEAFF.

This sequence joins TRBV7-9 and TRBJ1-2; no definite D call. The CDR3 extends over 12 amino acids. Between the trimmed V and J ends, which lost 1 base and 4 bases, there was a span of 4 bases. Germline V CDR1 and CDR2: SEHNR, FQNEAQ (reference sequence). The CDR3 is CASSLDSYGYTF. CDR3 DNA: TGTGCCAGCAGCTTAGACAGCTATGGCTACACCTTC.

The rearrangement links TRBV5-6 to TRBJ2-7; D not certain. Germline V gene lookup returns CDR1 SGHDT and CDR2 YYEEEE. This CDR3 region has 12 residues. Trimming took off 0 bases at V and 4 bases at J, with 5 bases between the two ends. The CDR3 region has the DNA TGTGCCAGCAGCTTGGGGGCGTACGAGCAGTACTTC. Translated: CASSLGAYEQYF.

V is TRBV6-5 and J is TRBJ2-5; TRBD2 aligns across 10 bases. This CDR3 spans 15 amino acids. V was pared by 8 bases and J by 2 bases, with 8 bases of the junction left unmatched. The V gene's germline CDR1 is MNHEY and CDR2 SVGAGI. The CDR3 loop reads CASAILAGEQETQYF. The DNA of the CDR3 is TGTGCCAGCGCAATTCTAGCGGGGGAGCAAGAGACCCAGTACTTC.

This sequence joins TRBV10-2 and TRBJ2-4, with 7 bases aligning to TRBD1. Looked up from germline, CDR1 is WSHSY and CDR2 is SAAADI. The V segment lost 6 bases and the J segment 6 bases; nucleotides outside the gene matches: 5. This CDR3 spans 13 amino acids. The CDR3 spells CASREGQPNIQYF. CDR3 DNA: TGCGCCAGCAGAGAGGGACAGCCAAACATTCAGTACTTC.